This T cell receptor (beta chain) was sequenced for a study of T-cell memory formation after mild COVID-19. A single record per CDR3 protein comes from TCRdb applying MiXCR to the 5' RACE reads. This table holds around 300,000 distinct CDR3 sequences, roughly 15% found once. V was pared by 6 bases and J by 7 bases, with 4 bases of the junction left unmatched. Germline V gene data show CDR1 as SQVTM and CDR2 as ANQGSEA. The CDR3 extends over 13 amino acids. The sequence derives from a man younger than 30 who had mild COVID-19 (a few samples of this study predate the infection). Cell type and time point are not known. The genes are TRBV29-1 and TRBJ2-1, with TRBD2 matching over 12 bases. Sequenced: PBMCs or a T cell subset sorted from them (not recorded which). In DNA, the CDR3 is TGCAGCGTGACTAGCGGGGGATTTAATGAGCAGTTCTTC. As protein: CSVTSGGFNEQFF.